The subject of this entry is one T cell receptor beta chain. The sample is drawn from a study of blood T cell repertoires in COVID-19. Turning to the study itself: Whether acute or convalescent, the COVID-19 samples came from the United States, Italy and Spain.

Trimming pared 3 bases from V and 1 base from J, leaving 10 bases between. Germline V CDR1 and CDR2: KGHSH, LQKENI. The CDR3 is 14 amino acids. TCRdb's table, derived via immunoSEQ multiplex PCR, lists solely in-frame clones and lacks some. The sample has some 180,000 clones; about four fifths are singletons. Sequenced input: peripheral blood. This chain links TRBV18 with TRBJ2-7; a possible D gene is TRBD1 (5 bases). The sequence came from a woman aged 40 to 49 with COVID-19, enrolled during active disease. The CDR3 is CASSPGQYSYEQYF. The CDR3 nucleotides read TGTGCCAGCTCACCGGGGCAGTATTCCTACGAGCAGTACTTC.